This entry concerns a single TCR beta chain. The antigen is not known. The sample originates from a study of T cell responses to AZD1222 COVID-19 vaccine. TCRdb's copy holds only in-frame clones and misses some; the assay was immunoSEQ multiplex PCR. This table has about 150,000 clones, 80% to 95% appearing once. CDR1 is SQVTM and CDR2 is ANQGSEA in the germline V gene. The CDR3 is made up of 14 amino acids. V was trimmed by 3 bases and J by 6 bases, leaving 15 bases between them. Pooling covered second doses at about 4 or about 12 weeks. Study-level points and caveats: The donors showed a predominance of white British ancestry and of females, with possible underestimation of clonal diversity. As reported, nearly half of all spike-specific TCRs target variant regions that are unmutated.

This TCR came from an adult who received the AZD1222 COVID-19 vaccine. The sequenced sample was peripheral blood, obtained 28 days after the second AZD1222 dose. J is TRBJ2-1 and V is TRBV29-1; D remains ambiguous. In nucleotides, the CDR3 is TGCAGCGTTGATTCCCAGGTCGGAGCCAATGAGCAGTTCTTC. Its protein is CSVDSQVGANEQFF.